This T cell receptor beta chain was sequenced for a study of blood T cell repertoires in COVID-19. Across the whole study: The analysed material was cDNA or gDNA that came from T cells, B-cell-depleted T cells, or PBMCs.

Clinical histories supplied by participants themselves formed the basis of cohort assignment. Authors' data handling: Reference gene primer amplification in the assay estimated nucleated cell counts. TCRdb's copy holds only in-frame clones and misses some; the assay was immunoSEQ multiplex PCR. The V and J calls and the clone size are those of that table, but D and trimming were determined from the DNA. Seen here are 150,000 to 200,000 clones, around 88% observed once, and the top ten hold more than 7.5%. Material: PBMCs or T cells enriched from blood (not recorded which). This sequence was found in a woman in her 30s who had recovered from COVID-19.

For the CDR3, the DNA is TGTGCCAGCAGCTTAGGGGCCCTCTCTGGAAACACCATATATTTT. Its protein is CASSLGALSGNTIYF. The J gene is TRBJ1-3, the V gene TRBV11-2; D gene unclear. This CDR3 comprises 15 residues. Per germline, CDR1 SGHAT and CDR2 FQNNGV. Trimming pared 1 base from V and 0 bases from J, leaving 7 bases between. The full variable domain, its missing parts supplied by reference TRBV11-2 and TRBJ1-3, is EAGVAQSPRYKIIEKRQSVAFWCNPISGHATLYWYQQILGQGPKLLIQFQNNGVVDDSQLPKDRFSAERLKGVDSTLKIQPAKLEDSAVYLCASSLGALSGNTIYFGEGSWLTVV.